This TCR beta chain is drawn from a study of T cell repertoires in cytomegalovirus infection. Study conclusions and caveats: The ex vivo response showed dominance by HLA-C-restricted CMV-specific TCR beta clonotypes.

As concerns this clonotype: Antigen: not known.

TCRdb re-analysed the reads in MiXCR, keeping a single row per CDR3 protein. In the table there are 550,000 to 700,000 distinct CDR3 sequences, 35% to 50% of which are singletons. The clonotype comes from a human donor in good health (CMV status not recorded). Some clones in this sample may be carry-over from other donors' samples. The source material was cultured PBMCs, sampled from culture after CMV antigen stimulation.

CDR3 protein: CASSLVAGANIQYF. CDR3 in DNA: TGTGCCAGCAGCTTAGTTGCGGGGGCGAACATTCAGTACTTC. This chain uses TRBV11-2 with TRBJ2-4; a possible D gene is TRBD2 (7 bases). The CDR3 runs 14 residues. Germline CDR1 reads SGHAT; CDR2 reads FQNNGV. V was shortened by 1 base and J by 7 bases, with 11 bases between the two germline ends. Together with reference TRBV11-2 and TRBJ2-4, the CDR3 gives the full variable domain: EAGVAQSPRYKIIEKRQSVAFWCNPISGHATLYWYQQILGQGPKLLIQFQNNGVVDDSQLPKDRFSAERLKGVDSTLKIQPAKLEDSAVYLCASSLVAGANIQYFGAGTRLSVL.